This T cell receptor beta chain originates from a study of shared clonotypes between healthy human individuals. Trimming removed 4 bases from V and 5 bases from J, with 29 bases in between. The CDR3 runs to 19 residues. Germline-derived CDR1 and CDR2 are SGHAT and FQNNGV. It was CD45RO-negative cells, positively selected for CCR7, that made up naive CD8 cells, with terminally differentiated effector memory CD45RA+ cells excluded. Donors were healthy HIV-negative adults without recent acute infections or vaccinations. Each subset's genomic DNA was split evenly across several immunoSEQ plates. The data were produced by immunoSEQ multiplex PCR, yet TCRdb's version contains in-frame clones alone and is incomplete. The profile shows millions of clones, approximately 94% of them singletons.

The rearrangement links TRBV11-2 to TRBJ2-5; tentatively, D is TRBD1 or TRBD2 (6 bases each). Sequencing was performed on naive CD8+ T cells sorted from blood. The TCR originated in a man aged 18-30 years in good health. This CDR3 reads CASSSPFGTRDFHGETQYF. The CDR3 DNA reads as TGTGCCAGCAGCTCCCCTTTTGGGACAAGGGACTTTCACGGGGAGACCCAGTACTTC.